This TCR beta chain was identified in a study of cytomegalovirus exposure and HLA in healthy donors. As for the study in general: Around 200 million T cells yielded about 120 million unique TCR beta sequences, as an earlier analysis found.

A multiplex PCR was run with 60 Vbeta primers and 13 Jbeta primers. TCRdb keeps only in-frame clones here, not all; method: immunoSEQ multiplex PCR. The data hold some 150,000 clones, with about 65% observed a single time. General study findings and limits: Using a false discovery rate of 0.05, a later analysis showed that 16,951 TCR beta sequences were associated with HLA alleles. In a later analysis, V- and J-gene trimming of beta chains associated with a DCLRE1C missense variant, replicated independently.

The CDR3 is 14 residues long. CDR1 and CDR2 (germline): SGHTA, FQGNSA. After removal of 6 bases from V and 6 bases from J, the junction contained 7 bases not matched to a gene. Details on this clone: Its specificity is not known.

The sequence was obtained from a young woman in good health and CMV-seronegative. The sequenced sample was PBMCs. The V gene is TRBV7-2, the J gene TRBJ1-4, with 7 bases identical to TRBD1. The CDR3 nucleotides read TGTGCCAGCAGAACAGGGGACACGGATGAAAAACTGTTTTTT. This gives the protein CASRTGDTDEKLFF.